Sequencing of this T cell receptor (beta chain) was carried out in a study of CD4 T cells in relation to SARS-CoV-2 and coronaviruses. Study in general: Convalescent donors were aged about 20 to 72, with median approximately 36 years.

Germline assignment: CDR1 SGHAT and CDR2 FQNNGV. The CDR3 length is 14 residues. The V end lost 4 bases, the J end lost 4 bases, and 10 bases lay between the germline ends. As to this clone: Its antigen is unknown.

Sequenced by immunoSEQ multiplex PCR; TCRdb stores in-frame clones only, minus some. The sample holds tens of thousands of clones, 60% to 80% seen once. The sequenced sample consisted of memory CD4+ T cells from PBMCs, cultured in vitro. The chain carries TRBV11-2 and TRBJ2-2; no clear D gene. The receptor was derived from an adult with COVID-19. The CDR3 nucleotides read TGTGCCAGCAGCTCCTTCGGTTCCACCGGGGAGCTGTTTTTT. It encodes CASSSFGSTGELFF.